Presented here are 14 T cell receptor beta chains from one specimen sequenced in a study of cytomegalovirus exposure and HLA in healthy donors. The PCR contained 60 Vbeta and 13 Jbeta primers. The protocol was immunoSEQ multiplex PCR, while the TCRdb copy is restricted to in-frame clones and leaves out a portion. There are about 190,000 clones in the sample; around 83% occur only once, and less than 0.85% lies in the top ten. The sample taken for sequencing was PBMCs. The receptor source for this set is a woman under 30 in good health and CMV-seronegative.

In regard to this clone: An end of the junction differs from the germline gene, which may be a read error. The chain links TRBV5-4 to TRBJ2-7; 10 positions match TRBD2. Germline V gives CDR1 SGHNT, CDR2 YYREEE (reference sequence). The CDR3 is 17 residues long. CDR3 bases: TGTGCCAGCAGCTTGGGGCTAGCGGGGGCTTCTTGGGAGGAGCAGCACTTC. It yields the protein CASSLGLAGASWEEQHF.

The gene calls are TRBV18 and TRBJ2-5; D may be TRBD1 (6 bases). Per germline, CDR1 KGHSH and CDR2 LQKENI. CDR3 length: 16 residues. V shed 1 base and J shed 4 bases, with 16 bases lying between them. Here the CDR3 reads CASSPRSRGSGETQYF. DNA for the CDR3: TGTGCCAGCTCACCACGGTCCAGGGGATCAGGAGAGACCCAGTACTTC.

CDR3: CASSTGNSYNEQFF. In DNA, the CDR3 is TGTGCCAGCAGCACGGGAAACTCCTACAATGAGCAGTTCTTC. The chain couples TRBV7-7 to TRBJ2-1; the D gene is possibly TRBD2 (5 bases). The germline V gene encodes CDR1 SSHAT and CDR2 FNYEAQ (reference sequence). The length of the CDR3 is 14 residues. V lost 5 bases, J lost 0 bases, and 8 bases lay in between.

J is TRBJ1-2 and V is TRBV25-1; 7 positions agree with TRBD1. This CDR3 spans 15 amino acids. Trimming cost V 4 bases and J 4 bases; bases outside gene matches: 9. Germline CDR1 reads MGHDK; CDR2 reads SYGVNS. CDR3 amino acids: CASSGNRGISYGYTF. For the CDR3, the DNA is TGTGCCAGCAGTGGAAACAGGGGAATCAGCTATGGCTACACCTTC.

The genes are TRBV7-7 and TRBJ2-2; possible D gene TRBD1, 6 bases. Germline CDR1 SSHAT, CDR2 FNYEAQ (reference sequence). Trimming left V 2 bases short and J 7 bases short, with 14 bases between. The CDR3 covers 15 residues. In DNA, the CDR3 is TGTGCCAGCAGCTTATTACCAGGGGTTGGCGGGGAGCTGTTTTTT. This translates into CASSLLPGVGGELFF. The variable domain in full, completed from reference TRBV7-7 and TRBJ2-2, reads GAGVSQSPRYKVTKRGQDVTLRCDPISSHATLYWYQQALGQGPEFLTYFNYEAQPDKSGLPSDRFSAERPEGSISTLTIQRTEQRDSAMYRCASSLLPGVGGELFFGEGSRLTVL.

The chain recombines TRBV12-2 with TRBJ2-1; TRBD2, the table's D call, lacks a check against the DNA. TRBV12-2 is noted as a pseudogene. The length of the CDR3 is 16 residues. The CDR3 loop reads CASRLEKAVSYNEQFF. The CDR3 nucleotides read TGTGCAAGTCGCTTAGAAAAGGCGGTCTCCTACAATGAGCAGTTCTTC.

The chain uses TRBV6-5 and TRBJ2-7; TRBD1 matches 10 bases. The CDR3 runs to 15 residues. Looked up from germline, CDR1 is MNHEY and CDR2 is SVGAGI. Losses at the gene ends were 1 base for V and 1 base for J; bases not matched to a gene: 1. The CDR3 sequence: CASSYWDRGSYEQYF. The CDR3 nucleotides are TGTGCCAGCAGTTACTGGGACAGGGGATCCTACGAGCAGTACTTC.

The rearrangement uses TRBV6-5 and TRBJ2-5, with 7 bases matching TRBD2. The CDR3 runs to 15 residues. With V trimmed by 4 bases and J by 0 bases, 5 bases remained unmatched. Germline CDR1 is MNHEY and CDR2 is SVGAGI. CDR3 sequence reads: CASSSQRGYQETQYF. The CDR3 nucleotides are TGTGCCAGCAGTTCCCAGCGGGGATACCAAGAGACCCAGTACTTC.

A few counts support this clone. The chain employs TRBV2 and TRBJ1-2; TRBD1 is a possible D gene (6 bases). Germline CDR1 SNHLY, CDR2 FYNNEI. CDR3 length: 14 amino acids. The germline V and J ends were trimmed by 6 bases and 6 bases, with 17 bases remaining between them. The CDR3 protein is CASSARGARDGYTF. DNA of the CDR3: TGTGCCAGCAGCGCTCGGGGGGCAAGGGATGGCTACACCTTC. Full variable domain (remainder filled in from reference TRBV2 and TRBJ1-2): EPEVTQTPSHQVTQMGQEVILRCVPISNHLYFYWYRQILGQKVEFLVSFYNNEISEKSEIFDDQFSVERPDGSNFTLKIRSTKLEDSAMYFCASSARGARDGYTFGSGTRLTVV.

The chain carries TRBV7-6 and TRBJ1-6, with D possibly being TRBD1 (6 bases). V was pared by 5 bases and J by 0 bases, with 17 bases between. Germline V gene lookup returns CDR1 SGHVS and CDR2 FNYEAQ. CDR3 size: 18 residues. The CDR3 loop reads CASSMTGTSSSYNSPLHF. In DNA form, the CDR3 reads TGTGCCAGCAGCATGACCGGGACAAGTTCCTCCTATAATTCACCCCTCCACTTT.

The V and J genes are TRBV23-1 and TRBJ2-5; 8 bases are shared with TRBD2. TRBV23-1 is an ORF, with its function uncertain. The CDR3 is 16 amino acids. V shed 0 bases, J shed 4 bases, and the junction held 7 bases outside the gene matches. CDR3 in DNA: TGCGCCAGCAGTCAATCGACGGCGGGAGGTCTAGAGACCCAGTACTTC. Its translation: CASSQSTAGGLETQYF.

As concerns this clone: The sample holds other DNA sequences that translate to the same CDR3. CDR3 sequence reads: CASSPTGGRHEQFF. The CDR3 DNA sequence: TGTGCCAGTAGCCCCACAGGGGGACGGCATGAGCAGTTCTTC. The V and J genes are TRBV19 and TRBJ2-1; 8 positions agree with TRBD1. Germline trimming cut 6 bases from V and 8 bases from J; bases unmatched to any gene: 9. CDR1 is LNHDA, CDR2 SQIVND, per germline (reference sequence). The CDR3 consists of 14 residues. Full variable domain (remainder filled in from reference TRBV19 and TRBJ2-1): DGGITQSPKYLFRKEGQNVTLSCEQNLNHDAMYWYRQDPGQGLRLIYYSQIVNDFQKGDIAEGYSVSREKKESFPLTVTSAQKNPTAFYLCASSPTGGRHEQFFGPGTRLTVL.

The chain joins TRBV15 to TRBJ2-7, with unresolved D. V was pared by 0 bases and J by 6 bases, with 9 bases between. The CDR3 spans 13 residues. The germline CDR1 and CDR2 sequences are LNHNV and YYDKDF (reference sequence). The CDR3 reads CATSRDFESEQYF. In DNA, the CDR3 is TGTGCCACCAGCAGAGATTTTGAGAGCGAGCAGTACTTC.

This clone has a single count. This rearrangement joins TRBV28 to TRBJ1-2; D is uncertain. There are 12 residues in the CDR3. Germline V gene lookup returns CDR1 MDHEN and CDR2 SYDVKM. With 5 bases removed from V and 1 base from J, the gap between germline ends came to 5 bases. The CDR3 bases are TGTGCCAGCAGTGCGATTAACTATGGCTACACCTTC. This translates into CASSAINYGYTF.